Following are 2 T cell receptor beta chains from one sample sequenced in a study of shared clonotypes between healthy human individuals. The assay was immunoSEQ multiplex PCR, and TCRdb's table has in-frame clones only and misses some. The sample lists about 2,100,000 clones; roughly 91% were seen once. The naive CD8 population came from CD45RO-negative cells selected for CCR7, without terminally differentiated effector memory CD45RA+ cells. The sequenced sample was naive CD8+ T cells from PBMCs. These receptors originate from a man younger than 35 in good health. Some clones in this sample may be carry-over from other donors' samples.

This clone was found once. The rearrangement joins TRBV7-6 to TRBJ2-7, with 13 bases fitting TRBD2. The J segment lost 2 bases and the V segment lost 1 base, leaving 5 bases of the junction unmatched. The length of the CDR3 is 17 residues. Germline CDR1 and CDR2: SGHVS and FNYEAQ. CDR3 sequence (DNA): TGTGCCAGCAGCTTAGGGAGGACTAGCGGGAGTACCTACGAGCAGTACTTC. It encodes CASSLGRTSGSTYEQYF.

This rearrangement joins TRBV7-9 to TRBJ2-2, with no clear D. Germline values: CDR1 SEHNR, CDR2 FQNEAQ (reference sequence). The length of the CDR3 is 13 residues. The germline V and J ends were trimmed by 8 bases and 5 bases, with 12 bases remaining between them. This CDR3 reads CASAPPLTGELFF. Here the CDR3 DNA reads TGTGCCAGCGCCCCTCCTTTGACCGGGGAGCTGTTTTTT.